This T cell receptor beta chain was found in a study of blood T cell repertoires in COVID-19. Looking at the study overall: The analysed material was cDNA or gDNA that came from T cells, B-cell-depleted T cells, or PBMCs.

The V end was cut by 3 bases, the J end by 7 bases, with 7 bases between. The CDR3 runs to 11 residues. TCRdb keeps only in-frame clones here, not all; method: immunoSEQ multiplex PCR. The profile shows about 190,000 clones, roughly nine tenths of them singletons. The sequencing input was peripheral blood. This rearrangement joins TRBV12-3 or TRBV12-4 to TRBJ2-7; D is unresolved. The receptor was derived from a man between 25 and 39 years old with acute or convalescent COVID-19. The CDR3 DNA reads as TGTGCCAGCAGTTTTTTCCGGGAGCAGTACTTC. Amino acid sequence: CASSFFREQYF.